One and the same sample provided the 17 T cell receptor beta chains below, sequenced in a study of cytomegalovirus exposure and HLA in healthy donors. In the PCR, 60 Vbeta and 13 Jbeta primers were used. This table comes from immunoSEQ multiplex PCR, and its TCRdb copy is limited to in-frame clones, with some not included. The sample includes around 88,000 clones, 78% of them seen just once. Sequenced: PBMCs. The source is a woman in her thirties or forties in good health and CMV-seropositive.

The chain has TRBV2 and TRBJ2-7; perhaps TRBD2 as D (5 bases). Germline values: CDR1 SNHLY, CDR2 FYNNEI. Trimming took off 3 bases at V and 2 bases at J, with 8 bases between the two ends. This CDR3 spans 13 amino acids. CDR3 sequence (DNA): TGTGCCAGCAGTGAGGCGGAGGCCTACGAGCAGTACTTC. It yields the protein CASSEAEAYEQYF.

This clone was observed a single time. The chain has TRBV5-1 and TRBJ1-3; perhaps TRBD1 as D (5 bases). The CDR3 is 16 amino acids. V was pared by 4 bases and J by 3 bases, with 17 bases between. In germline, CDR1 is SGHRS, CDR2 YFSETQ. The CDR3, as DNA: TGCGCCAGCAGCGTATTCGGGGGACTGAGTGGAAACACCATATATTTT. As protein: CASSVFGGLSGNTIYF.

V gene TRBV14 combines with J gene TRBJ1-1, with TRBD1 as a possible D gene (5 bases). The CDR3 covers 14 residues. V was cut by 0 bases and J by 7 bases, with 12 bases left in between. Germline values: CDR1 SGHDN, CDR2 FVKESK. The CDR3 loop reads CASSQDLGVGEAFF. DNA of the CDR3: TGTGCCAGCAGCCAAGATTTAGGGGTGGGTGAAGCTTTCTTT.

The chain links TRBV9 to TRBJ2-1, with 12 bases identical to TRBD2. Looked up from germline, CDR1 is SGDLS and CDR2 is YYNGEE. There are 15 residues in the CDR3. V dropped 0 bases and J dropped 7; count of bases not matched to a gene: 2. The CDR3 region is CASSVALAGGNEQFF. As DNA, the CDR3 is TGTGCCAGCAGCGTAGCTCTAGCGGGAGGGAATGAGCAGTTCTTC.

V gene TRBV27 combines with J gene TRBJ2-7; 8 positions agree with TRBD2. This CDR3 has 15 residues. Germline V gives CDR1 MNHEY, CDR2 SMNVEV (reference sequence). Losses at the gene ends were 5 bases for V and 4 bases for J; bases not matched to a gene: 10. CDR3 sequence reads: CASSVRAGEWYEQYF. The CDR3 DNA is TGTGCCAGCAGTGTTCGAGCGGGAGAGTGGTACGAGCAGTACTTC.

The chain carries TRBV6-6 and TRBJ1-2; D may be TRBD1 (6 bases). Germline CDR1 reads MNHNY; CDR2 reads SVGAGI (reference sequence). Between the trimmed V and J ends, which lost 6 bases and 4 bases, there was a span of 15 bases. This CDR3 comprises 14 residues. This CDR3 is CASSREDSVYGYTF. CDR3 sequence (DNA): TGTGCCAGCAGCCGTGAGGACAGCGTCTATGGCTACACCTTC.

The CDR3 nucleotides read TGTGCCAGCAGCCAAGATCCAGGAAACATTCAGTACTTC. Its protein product is CASSQDPGNIQYF. The chain joins TRBV4-2 to TRBJ2-4; D not resolved. V gave up 0 bases and J gave up 6 bases, with 6 bases separating them. Germline CDR1 LGHNA, CDR2 YNFKEQ. The CDR3 is 13 residues long.

The chain joins TRBV29-1 to TRBJ1-1; D not certain. V was pared by 4 bases and J by 7 bases, with 13 bases between. Germline-derived CDR1 and CDR2 are SQVTM and ANQGSEA. This CDR3 spans 12 amino acids. The CDR3: CSVGNAGSEAFF. The CDR3 bases are TGCAGCGTTGGTAACGCTGGCAGTGAAGCTTTCTTT.

The V and J genes are TRBV10-1 and TRBJ2-5; 10 bases map to TRBD2. The J segment lost 4 bases and the V segment lost 2 bases, leaving 4 bases of the junction unmatched. This CDR3 is built from 15 residues. From germline, CDR1 is WNHNN and CDR2 SYGVQD (reference sequence). The CDR3 region is CASSEVLAGVETQYF. The CDR3 DNA sequence: TGCGCCAGCAGTGAGGTTCTAGCGGGAGTAGAGACCCAGTACTTC.

This clone was picked up a small number of times. V and J are TRBV5-1 and TRBJ1-6, with TRBD1 identical over 10 bases. CDR3 length equals 17 residues. The trim removed 4 bases at V and 10 bases at J, leaving 14 bases unmatched. From germline, CDR1 is SGHRS and CDR2 YFSETQ. The CDR3 region has the DNA TGCGCCAGCAGCCCCGGCCTGGGGACAGGGGATACGTCACCCCTCCACTTT. Its translation: CASSPGLGTGDTSPLHF. Complete variable domain (other parts from reference TRBV5-1 and TRBJ1-6): KAGVTQTPRYLIKTRGQQVTLSCSPISGHRSVSWYQQTPGQGLQFLFEYFSETQRNKGNFPGRFSGRQFSNSRSEMNVSTLELGDSALYLCASSPGLGTGDTSPLHFGNGTRLTVT.

The rearrangement links TRBV6-4 to TRBJ2-3, with D hard to call. CDR1 and CDR2 from the germline V gene are MRHNA and SNTAGT. The CDR3 is 14 residues long. V was clipped by 6 bases and J by 2 bases, with 12 bases between them. In nucleotides, the CDR3 is TGTGCCAGCAGGGCAGGTTTAAACACAGATACGCAGTATTTT. Amino acid sequence: CASRAGLNTDTQYF.

The chain couples TRBV7-5 to TRBJ2-5; the table's D call, TRBD2, has no DNA check behind it. TRBV7-5 is labeled a pseudogene. The CDR3 has 11 residues. In nucleotides, the CDR3 is TGTGCCAGAAGCGAGCTGGAGACCCAGTACTTC. Translated, it gives CARSELETQYF.

The chain employs TRBV6-6 and TRBJ2-7; the D gene is possibly TRBD1 (5 bases). CDR1 is MNHNY, CDR2 SVGAGI, per germline (reference sequence). The CDR3 covers 13 residues. Trimming removed 6 bases at V and 2 bases at J, with 11 bases between. For the CDR3, the DNA is TGTGCCAGCAGAATACAGGTGACCTACGAGCAGTACTTC. Its translation is CASRIQVTYEQYF.

The V call is TRBV9, the J call TRBJ2-5; 7 nucleotides line up with TRBD1. The germline CDR1 and CDR2 sequences are SGDLS and YYNGEE. CDR3 length: 15 amino acids. With V trimmed by 4 bases and J by 3 bases, 9 bases remained unmatched. CDR3 in DNA: TGTGCCAGCAGCATACAGGGGTTTATTGAAGAGACCCAGTACTTC. It specifies CASSIQGFIEETQYF.

This sequence joins TRBV4-1 and TRBJ2-7; 11 bases are shared with TRBD1. J gave up 4 bases and V 1 base, and 9 bases lay outside the gene matches. CDR1 and CDR2 from the germline V gene are MGHRA and YSYEKL. The CDR3 contains 17 residues. CDR3: CASSQAGQGELGYEQYF. The CDR3 DNA is TGCGCCAGCAGCCAAGCGGGACAGGGGGAATTAGGGTACGAGCAGTACTTC.

The genes are TRBV11-2 and TRBJ2-5, with 7 nucleotides matching TRBD1. The junction had 4 bases not matched to a gene; V was cut back by 3 bases and J by 3 bases. The CDR3 is 14 amino acids. Germline V CDR1 and CDR2: SGHAT, FQNNGV. The CDR3 DNA reads TGTGCCAGCAGCTTCGCCGGGACAGAAGAGACCCAGTACTTC. Translation gives CASSFAGTEETQYF.

The chain joins TRBV5-1 to TRBJ2-3; no clear D. The CDR3 sequence is 15 residues long. The V and J ends lost 0 bases and 4 bases respectively, with 12 bases between them. Germline values: CDR1 SGHRS, CDR2 YFSETQ. CDR3 nucleotides: TGCGCCAGCAGCTTGGTTTCCGAACTCGCAGATACGCAGTATTTT. Translation: CASSLVSELADTQYF.